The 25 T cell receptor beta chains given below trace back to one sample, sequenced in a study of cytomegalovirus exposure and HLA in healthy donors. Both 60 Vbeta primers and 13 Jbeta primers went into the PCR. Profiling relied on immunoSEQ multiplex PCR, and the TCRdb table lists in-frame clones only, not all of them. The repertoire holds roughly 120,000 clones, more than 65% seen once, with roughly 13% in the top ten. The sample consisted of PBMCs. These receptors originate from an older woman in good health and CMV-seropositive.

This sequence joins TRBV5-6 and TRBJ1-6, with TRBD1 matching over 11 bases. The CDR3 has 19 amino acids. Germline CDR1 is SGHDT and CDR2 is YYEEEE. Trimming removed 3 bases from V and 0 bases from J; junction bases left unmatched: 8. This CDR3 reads CASSWGQGDRHSYNSPLHF. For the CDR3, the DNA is TGTGCCAGCAGCTGGGGACAGGGGGACCGCCACTCCTATAATTCACCCCTCCACTTT.

The CDR3 loop is CASSLEAENEQFF. The DNA of the CDR3 is TGCGCCAGCAGCTTGGAGGCGGAGAATGAGCAGTTCTTC. This chain joins TRBV5-1 and TRBJ2-1; D is unclear. The V end lost 0 bases, the J end lost 7 bases, and 8 bases lay between the germline ends. This CDR3 comprises 13 residues. The V gene's germline CDR1 is SGHRS and CDR2 YFSETQ.

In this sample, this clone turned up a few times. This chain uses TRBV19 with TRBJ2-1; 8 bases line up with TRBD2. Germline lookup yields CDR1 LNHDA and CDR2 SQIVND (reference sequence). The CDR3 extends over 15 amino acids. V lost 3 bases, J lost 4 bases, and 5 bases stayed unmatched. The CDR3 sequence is CASSIGREVYNEQFF. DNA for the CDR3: TGTGCCAGTAGTATCGGGCGGGAGGTATACAATGAGCAGTTCTTC. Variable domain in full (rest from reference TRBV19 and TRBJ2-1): DGGITQSPKYLFRKEGQNVTLSCEQNLNHDAMYWYRQDPGQGLRLIYYSQIVNDFQKGDIAEGYSVSREKKESFPLTVTSAQKNPTAFYLCASSIGREVYNEQFFGPGTRLTVL.

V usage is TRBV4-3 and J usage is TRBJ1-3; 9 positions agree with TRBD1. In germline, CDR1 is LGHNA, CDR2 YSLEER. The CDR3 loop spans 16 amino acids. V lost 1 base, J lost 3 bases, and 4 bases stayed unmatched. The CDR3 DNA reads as TGCGCCAGCAGCCAAGCGACAGGGGGGGATGGAAACACCATATATTTT. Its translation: CASSQATGGDGNTIYF.

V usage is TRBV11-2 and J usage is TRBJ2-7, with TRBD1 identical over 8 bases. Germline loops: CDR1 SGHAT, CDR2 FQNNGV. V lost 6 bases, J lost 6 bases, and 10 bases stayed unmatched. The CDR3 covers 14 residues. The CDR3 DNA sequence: TGTGCCAGCAGGATTAAAACAGGGGGATTCGAGCAGTACTTC. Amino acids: CASRIKTGGFEQYF.

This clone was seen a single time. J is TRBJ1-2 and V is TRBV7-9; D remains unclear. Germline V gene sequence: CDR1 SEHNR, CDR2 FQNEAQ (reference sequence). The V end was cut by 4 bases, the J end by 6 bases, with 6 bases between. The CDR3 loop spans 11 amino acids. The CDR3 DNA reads TGTGCCAGCAGCTCTGCAGATGGCTACACCTTC. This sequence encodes CASSSADGYTF.

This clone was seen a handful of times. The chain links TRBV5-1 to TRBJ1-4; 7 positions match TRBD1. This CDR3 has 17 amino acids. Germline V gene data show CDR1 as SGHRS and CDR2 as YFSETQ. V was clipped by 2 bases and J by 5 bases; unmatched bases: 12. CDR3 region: CASSLPKNRGSNEKLFF. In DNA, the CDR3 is TGCGCCAGCAGCTTACCGAAAAACAGGGGATCCAATGAAAAACTGTTTTTT.

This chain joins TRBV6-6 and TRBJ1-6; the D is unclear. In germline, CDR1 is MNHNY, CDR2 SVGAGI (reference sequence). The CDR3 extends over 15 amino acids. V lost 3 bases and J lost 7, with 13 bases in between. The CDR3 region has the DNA TGTGCCAGCAGTTATAGCGGGGTGGGAAATTCACCCCTCCACTTT. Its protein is CASSYSGVGNSPLHF.

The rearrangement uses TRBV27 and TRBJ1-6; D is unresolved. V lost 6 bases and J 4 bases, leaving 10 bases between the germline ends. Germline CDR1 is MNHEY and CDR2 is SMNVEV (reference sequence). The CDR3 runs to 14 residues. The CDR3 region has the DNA TGTGCCAGCAGCGCGACACGGTATAATTCACCCCTCCACTTT. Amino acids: CASSATRYNSPLHF.

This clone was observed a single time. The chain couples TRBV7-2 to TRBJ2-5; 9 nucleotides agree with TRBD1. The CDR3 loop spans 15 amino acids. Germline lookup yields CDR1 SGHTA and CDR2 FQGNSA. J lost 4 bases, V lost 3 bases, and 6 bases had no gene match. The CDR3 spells CASSFQQGAGETQYF. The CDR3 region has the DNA TGTGCCAGCAGCTTCCAACAGGGGGCGGGAGAGACCCAGTACTTC.

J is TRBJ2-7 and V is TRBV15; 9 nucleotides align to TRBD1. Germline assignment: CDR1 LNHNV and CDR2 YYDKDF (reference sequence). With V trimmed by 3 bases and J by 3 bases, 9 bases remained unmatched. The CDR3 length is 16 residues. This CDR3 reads CATSRDLPGQGYEQYF. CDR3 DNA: TGTGCCACCAGCAGGGACCTTCCGGGACAGGGCTACGAGCAGTACTTC.

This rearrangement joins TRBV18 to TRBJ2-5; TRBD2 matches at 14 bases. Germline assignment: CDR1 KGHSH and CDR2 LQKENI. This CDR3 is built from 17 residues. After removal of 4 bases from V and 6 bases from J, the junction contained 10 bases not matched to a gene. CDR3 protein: CASSLDGLAGGKKTQYF. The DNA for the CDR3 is TGTGCCAGCTCACTTGACGGACTAGCGGGAGGAAAAAAGACCCAGTACTTC.

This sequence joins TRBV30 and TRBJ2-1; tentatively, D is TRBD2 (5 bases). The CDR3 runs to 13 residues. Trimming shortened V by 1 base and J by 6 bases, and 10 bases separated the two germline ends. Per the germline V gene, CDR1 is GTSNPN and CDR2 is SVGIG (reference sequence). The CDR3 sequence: CAWSARTVNEQFF. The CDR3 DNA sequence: TGTGCCTGGAGTGCGCGGACTGTCAATGAGCAGTTCTTC.

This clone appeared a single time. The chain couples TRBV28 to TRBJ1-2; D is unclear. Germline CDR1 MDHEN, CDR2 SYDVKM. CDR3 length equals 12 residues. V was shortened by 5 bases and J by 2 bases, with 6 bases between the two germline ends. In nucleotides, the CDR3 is TGTGCCAGCAGTCCCCGGAACTATGGCTACACCTTC. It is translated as CASSPRNYGYTF.

Here the CDR3 reads CASSLVGSGRAPDTQYF. The CDR3 DNA follows: TGTGCCAGCAGCTTAGTGGGTAGCGGGAGGGCCCCAGATACGCAGTATTTT. The chain is built from TRBV7-2 and TRBJ2-3; 11 nucleotides align to TRBD2. The CDR3 is 17 residues long. The germline V gene encodes CDR1 SGHTA and CDR2 FQGNSA. Trimming at V came to 1 base and at J to 4 bases, leaving 7 bases not matched to a gene.

The CDR3 is CASSLSQVGEGLGRQFF. Written as DNA, the CDR3 is TGTGCCAGCAGCTTAAGTCAGGTGGGAGAGGGTTTAGGTCGGCAGTTCTTC. The genes are TRBV7-2 and TRBJ2-1; D is perhaps TRBD2 (5 bases). The CDR3 loop spans 17 amino acids. Per the germline V gene, CDR1 is SGHTA and CDR2 is FQGNSA. V lost 2 bases, J lost 12 bases, and 26 bases lay in between. The whole variable domain, filled in from reference TRBV7-2 and TRBJ2-1, reads GAGVSQSPSNKVTEKGKDVELRCDPISGHTALYWYRQSLGQGLEFLIYFQGNSAPDKSGLPSDRFSAERTGGSVSTLTIQRTQQEDSAVYLCASSLSQVGEGLGRQFFGPGTRLTVL.

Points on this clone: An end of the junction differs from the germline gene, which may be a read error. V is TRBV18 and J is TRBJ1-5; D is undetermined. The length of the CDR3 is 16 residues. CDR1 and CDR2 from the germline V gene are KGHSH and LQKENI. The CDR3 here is CASSPSPMVSYQPQHF. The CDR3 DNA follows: TGTGCCAGCTCACCTTCACCGATGGTTAGCTATCAGCCCCAGCATTTT.

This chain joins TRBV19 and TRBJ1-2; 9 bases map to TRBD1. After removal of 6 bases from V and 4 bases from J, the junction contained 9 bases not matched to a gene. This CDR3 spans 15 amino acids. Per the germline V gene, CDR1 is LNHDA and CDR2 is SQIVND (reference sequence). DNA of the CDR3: TGTGCCAGTAGCGATCCGGGACAGGGTTTCTATGGCTACACCTTC. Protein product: CASSDPGQGFYGYTF.

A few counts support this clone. Here the CDR3 DNA reads TGTGCCAGCAAAGCAGGGCCCATGAACACTGAAGCTTTCTTT. Translation gives CASKAGPMNTEAFF. The rearrangement joins TRBV5-8 to TRBJ1-1, with D perhaps TRBD1 (5 bases). There are 14 residues in the CDR3. With 6 bases removed from V and 0 bases from J, the gap between germline ends came to 12 bases. Per the germline V gene, CDR1 is SGHTS and CDR2 is YDEGEE.

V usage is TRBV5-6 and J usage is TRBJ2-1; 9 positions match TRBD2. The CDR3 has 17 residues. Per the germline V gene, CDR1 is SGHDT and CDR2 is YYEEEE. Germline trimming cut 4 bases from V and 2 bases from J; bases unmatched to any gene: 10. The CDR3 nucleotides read TGTGCCAGCAGCCTTCAGGTCGCGGGGGGGACCTACAATGAGCAGTTCTTC. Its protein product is CASSLQVAGGTYNEQFF.

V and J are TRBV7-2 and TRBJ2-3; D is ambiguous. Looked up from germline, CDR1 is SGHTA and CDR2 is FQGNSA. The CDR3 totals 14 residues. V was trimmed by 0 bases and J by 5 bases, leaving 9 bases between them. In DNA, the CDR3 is TGTGCCAGCAGCTTAGCCCTAGGCGTAGATACGCAGTATTTT. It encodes CASSLALGVDTQYF.

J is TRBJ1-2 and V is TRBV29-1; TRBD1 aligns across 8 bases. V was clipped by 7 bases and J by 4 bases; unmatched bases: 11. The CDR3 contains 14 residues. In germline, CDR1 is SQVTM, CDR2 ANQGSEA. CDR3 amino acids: CSAQMTRGLYGYTF. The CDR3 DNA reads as TGCAGCGCTCAAATGACCAGGGGGCTCTATGGCTACACCTTC.

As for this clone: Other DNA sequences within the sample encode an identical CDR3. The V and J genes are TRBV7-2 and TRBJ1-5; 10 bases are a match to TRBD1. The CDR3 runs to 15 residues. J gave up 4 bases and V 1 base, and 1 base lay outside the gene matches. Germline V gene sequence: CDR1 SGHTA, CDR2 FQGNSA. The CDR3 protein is CASSLGTGGNQPQHF. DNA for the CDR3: TGTGCCAGCAGCTTAGGGACAGGGGGGAATCAGCCCCAGCATTTT.

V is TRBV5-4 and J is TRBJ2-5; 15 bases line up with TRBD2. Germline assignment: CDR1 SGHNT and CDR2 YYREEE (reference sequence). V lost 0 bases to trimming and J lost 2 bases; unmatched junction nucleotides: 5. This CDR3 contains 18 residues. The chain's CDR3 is CASSLGGLAGGIQETQYF. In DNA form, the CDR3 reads TGTGCCAGCAGCTTGGGGGGACTAGCGGGGGGTATACAAGAGACCCAGTACTTC.

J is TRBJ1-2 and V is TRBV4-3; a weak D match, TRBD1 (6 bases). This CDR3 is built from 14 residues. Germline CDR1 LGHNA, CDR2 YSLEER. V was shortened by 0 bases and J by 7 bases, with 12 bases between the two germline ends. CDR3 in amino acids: CASSQEYRGAGYTF. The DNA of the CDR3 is TGCGCCAGCAGCCAAGAATATCGGGGGGCTGGCTACACCTTC.